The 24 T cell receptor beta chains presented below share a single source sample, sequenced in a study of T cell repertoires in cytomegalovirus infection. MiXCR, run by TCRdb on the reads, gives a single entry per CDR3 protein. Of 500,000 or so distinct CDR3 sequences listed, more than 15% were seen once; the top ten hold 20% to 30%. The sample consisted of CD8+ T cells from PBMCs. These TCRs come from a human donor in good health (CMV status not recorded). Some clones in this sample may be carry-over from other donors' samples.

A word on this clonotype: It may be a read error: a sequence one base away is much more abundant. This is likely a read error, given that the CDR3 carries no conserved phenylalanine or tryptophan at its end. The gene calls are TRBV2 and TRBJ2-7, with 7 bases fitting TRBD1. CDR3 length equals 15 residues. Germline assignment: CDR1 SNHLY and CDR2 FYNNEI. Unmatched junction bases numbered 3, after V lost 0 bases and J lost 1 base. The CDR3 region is CASSEAPGQSYEQYL. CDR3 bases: TGTGCCAGCAGTGAAGCGCCGGGACAGTCCTACGAGCAGTACTTA.

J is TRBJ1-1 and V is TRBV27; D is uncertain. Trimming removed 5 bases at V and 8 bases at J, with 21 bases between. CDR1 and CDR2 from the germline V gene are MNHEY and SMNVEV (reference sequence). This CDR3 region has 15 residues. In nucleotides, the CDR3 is TGTGCCAGCAGTCTCTCCTGGACGGGAACCCCCGAAGCTTTCTTT. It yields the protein CASSLSWTGTPEAFF.

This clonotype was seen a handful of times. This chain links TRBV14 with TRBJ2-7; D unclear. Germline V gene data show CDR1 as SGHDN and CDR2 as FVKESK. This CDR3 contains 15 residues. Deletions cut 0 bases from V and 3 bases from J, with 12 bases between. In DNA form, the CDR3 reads TGTGCCAGCAGCCAAGAGAATGTTGGGCGCTACGAGCAGTACTTC. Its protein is CASSQENVGRYEQYF.

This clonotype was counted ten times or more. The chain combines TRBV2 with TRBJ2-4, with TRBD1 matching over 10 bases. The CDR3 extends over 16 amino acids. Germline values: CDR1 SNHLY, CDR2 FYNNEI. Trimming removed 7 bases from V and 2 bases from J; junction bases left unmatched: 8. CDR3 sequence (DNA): TGTGCCAGCAACCTCCGGGACAGGGGTACCAAAAACATTCAGTACTTC. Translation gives CASNLRDRGTKNIQYF.

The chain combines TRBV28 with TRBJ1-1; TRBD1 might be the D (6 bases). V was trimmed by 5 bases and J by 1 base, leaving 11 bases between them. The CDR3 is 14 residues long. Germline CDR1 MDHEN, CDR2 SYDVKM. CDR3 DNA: TGTGCCAGCAGTCCGGGACACTCGAACACTGAAGCTTTCTTT. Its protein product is CASSPGHSNTEAFF.

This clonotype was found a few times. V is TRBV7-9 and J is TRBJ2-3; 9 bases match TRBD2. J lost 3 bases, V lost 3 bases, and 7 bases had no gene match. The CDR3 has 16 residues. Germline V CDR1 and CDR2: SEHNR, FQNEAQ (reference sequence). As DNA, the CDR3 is TGTGCCAGCAGCTTCGCGGGACTAGCATATACAGATACGCAGTATTTT. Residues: CASSFAGLAYTDTQYF.

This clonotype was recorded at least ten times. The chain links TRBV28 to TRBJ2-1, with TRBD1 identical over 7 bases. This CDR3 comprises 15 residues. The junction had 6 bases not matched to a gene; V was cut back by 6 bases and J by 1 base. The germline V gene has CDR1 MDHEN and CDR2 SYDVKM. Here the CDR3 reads CASSRQGRSYNEQFF. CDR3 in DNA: TGTGCCAGCAGCCGACAGGGAAGATCCTACAATGAGCAGTTCTTC.

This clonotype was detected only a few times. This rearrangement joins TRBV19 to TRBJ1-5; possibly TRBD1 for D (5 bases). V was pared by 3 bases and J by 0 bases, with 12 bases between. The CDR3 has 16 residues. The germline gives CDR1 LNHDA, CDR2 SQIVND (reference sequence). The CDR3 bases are TGTGCCAGTAGTATTTACAGGCGAGGTAGCAATCAGCCCCAGCATTTT. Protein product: CASSIYRRGSNQPQHF.

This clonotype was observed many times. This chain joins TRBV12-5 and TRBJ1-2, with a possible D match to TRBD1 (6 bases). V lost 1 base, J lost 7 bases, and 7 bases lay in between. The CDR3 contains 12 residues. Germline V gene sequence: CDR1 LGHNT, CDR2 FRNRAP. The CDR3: CASGLDRAGYTF. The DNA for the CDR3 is TGTGCTAGTGGTTTGGACAGGGCTGGCTACACCTTC. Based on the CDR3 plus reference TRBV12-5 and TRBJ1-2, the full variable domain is DARVTQTPRHKVTEMGQEVTMRCQPILGHNTVFWYRQTMMQGLELLAYFRNRAPLDDSGMPKDRFSAEMPDATLATLKIQPSEPRDSAVYFCASGLDRAGYTFGSGTRLTVV.

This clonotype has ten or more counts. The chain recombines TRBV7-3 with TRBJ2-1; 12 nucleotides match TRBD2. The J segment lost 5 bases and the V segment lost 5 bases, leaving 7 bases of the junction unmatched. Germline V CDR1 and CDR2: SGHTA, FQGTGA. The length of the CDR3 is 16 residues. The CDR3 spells CASSLGTSGPDNEQFF. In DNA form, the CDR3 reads TGTGCCAGCAGCCTGGGGACTAGCGGGCCCGACAATGAGCAGTTCTTC.

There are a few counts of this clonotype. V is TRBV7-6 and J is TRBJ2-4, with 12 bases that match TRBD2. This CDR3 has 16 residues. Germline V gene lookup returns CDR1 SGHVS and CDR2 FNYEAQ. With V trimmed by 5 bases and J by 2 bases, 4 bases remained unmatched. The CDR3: CASSPTSGGPKNIQYF. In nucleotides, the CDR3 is TGTGCCAGCAGCCCAACTAGCGGGGGGCCCAAAAACATTCAGTACTTC.

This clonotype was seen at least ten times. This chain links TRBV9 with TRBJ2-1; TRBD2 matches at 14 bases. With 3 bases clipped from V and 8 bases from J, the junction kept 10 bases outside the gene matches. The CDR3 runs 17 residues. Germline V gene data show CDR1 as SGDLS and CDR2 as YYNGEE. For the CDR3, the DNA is TGTGCCAGCAGCGCGACGTTGACTAGCGGGAGGGGGTATGAGCAGTTCTTC. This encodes CASSATLTSGRGYEQFF. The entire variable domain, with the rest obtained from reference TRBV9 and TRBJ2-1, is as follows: DSGVTQTPKHLITATGQRVTLRCSPRSGDLSVYWYQQSLDQGLQFLIQYYNGEERAKGNILERFSAQQFPDLHSELNLSSLELGDSALYFCASSATLTSGRGYEQFFGPGTRLTVL.

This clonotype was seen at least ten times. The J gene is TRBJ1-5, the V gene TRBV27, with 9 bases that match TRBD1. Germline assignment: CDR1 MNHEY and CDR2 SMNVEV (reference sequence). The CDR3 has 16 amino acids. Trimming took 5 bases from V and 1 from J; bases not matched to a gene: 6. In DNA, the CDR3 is TGTGCCAGCAGTACCCGGACAGGGGCCAGCAATCAGCCCCAGCATTTT. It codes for CASSTRTGASNQPQHF.

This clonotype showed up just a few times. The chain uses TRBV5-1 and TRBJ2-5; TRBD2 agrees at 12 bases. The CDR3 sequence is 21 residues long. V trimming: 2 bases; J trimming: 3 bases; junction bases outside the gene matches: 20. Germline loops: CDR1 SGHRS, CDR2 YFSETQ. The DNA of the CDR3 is TGCGCCAGCAGCTTCTACTCATCTCCGGGACGACTAGCGGGAGATGAAGAGACCCAGTACTTC. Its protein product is CASSFYSSPGRLAGDEETQYF.

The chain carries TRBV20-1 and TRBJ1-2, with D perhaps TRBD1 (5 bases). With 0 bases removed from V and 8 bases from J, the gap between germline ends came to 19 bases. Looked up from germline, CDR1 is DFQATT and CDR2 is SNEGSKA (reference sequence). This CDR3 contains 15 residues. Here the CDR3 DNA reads TGCAGTGCTAGAGAAACCCGGGATCCCAGGGTGGGCTACACCTTC. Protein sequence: CSARETRDPRVGYTF.

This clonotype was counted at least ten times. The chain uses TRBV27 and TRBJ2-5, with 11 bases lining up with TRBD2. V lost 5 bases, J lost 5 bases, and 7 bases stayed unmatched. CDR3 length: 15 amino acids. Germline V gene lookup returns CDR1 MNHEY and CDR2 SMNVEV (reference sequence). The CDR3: CASSPLAGVGETQYF. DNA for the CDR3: TGTGCCAGCAGTCCACTAGCGGGAGTTGGCGAGACCCAGTACTTC.

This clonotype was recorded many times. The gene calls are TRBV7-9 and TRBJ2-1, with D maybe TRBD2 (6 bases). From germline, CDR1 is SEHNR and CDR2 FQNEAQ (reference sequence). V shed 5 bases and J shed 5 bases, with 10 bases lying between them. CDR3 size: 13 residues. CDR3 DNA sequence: TGTGCCAGCAGCGAGGGACTGCACAATGAGCAGTTCTTC. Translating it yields CASSEGLHNEQFF.

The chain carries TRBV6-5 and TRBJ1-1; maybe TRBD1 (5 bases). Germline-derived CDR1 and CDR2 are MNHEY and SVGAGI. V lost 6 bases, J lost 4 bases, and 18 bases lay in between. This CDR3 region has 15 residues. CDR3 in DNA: TGTGCCAGCAGCCTCACCCTGGGGAGGGGCACTGAAGCTTTCTTT. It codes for CASSLTLGRGTEAFF.

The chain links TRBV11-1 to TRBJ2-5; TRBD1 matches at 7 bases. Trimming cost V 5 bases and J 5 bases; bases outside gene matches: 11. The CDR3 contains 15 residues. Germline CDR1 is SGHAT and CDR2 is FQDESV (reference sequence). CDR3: CASSRGTEGRETQYF. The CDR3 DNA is TGTGCCAGCAGCCGTGGGACAGAGGGCCGGGAGACCCAGTACTTC. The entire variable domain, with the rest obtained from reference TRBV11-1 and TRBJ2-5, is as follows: EAEVAQSPRYKITEKSQAVAFWCDPISGHATLYWYRQILGQGPELLVQFQDESVVDDSQLPKDRFSAERLKGVDSTLKIQPAELGDSAMYLCASSRGTEGRETQYFGPGTRLLVL.

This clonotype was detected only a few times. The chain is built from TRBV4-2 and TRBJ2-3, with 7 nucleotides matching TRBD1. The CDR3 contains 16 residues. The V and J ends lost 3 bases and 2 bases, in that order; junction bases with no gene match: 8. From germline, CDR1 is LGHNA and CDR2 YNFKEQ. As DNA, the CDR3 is TGTGCCAGCAGCCAGCCCGACAGGGACCCCACAGATACGCAGTATTTT. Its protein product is CASSQPDRDPTDTQYF.

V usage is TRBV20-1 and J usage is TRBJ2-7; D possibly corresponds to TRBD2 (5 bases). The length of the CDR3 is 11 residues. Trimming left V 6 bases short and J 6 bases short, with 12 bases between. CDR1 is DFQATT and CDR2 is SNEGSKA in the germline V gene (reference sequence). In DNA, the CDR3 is TGCAGTGCGGGAGAATTGCGCGAGCAGTACTTC. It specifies CSAGELREQYF.

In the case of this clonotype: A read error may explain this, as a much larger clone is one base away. The CDR3 region is CASSAGTSGISPCNEQFF. CDR3 nucleotide sequence: TGTGCCAGCAGCGCCGGGACTAGCGGGATCAGCCCCTGCAATGAGCAGTTCTTC. J is TRBJ2-1 and V is TRBV5-4; TRBD2 agrees at 13 bases. The CDR3 runs 18 residues. From germline, CDR1 is SGHNT and CDR2 YYREEE (reference sequence). V shed 4 bases, J shed 6 bases, and the junction held 13 bases outside the gene matches.

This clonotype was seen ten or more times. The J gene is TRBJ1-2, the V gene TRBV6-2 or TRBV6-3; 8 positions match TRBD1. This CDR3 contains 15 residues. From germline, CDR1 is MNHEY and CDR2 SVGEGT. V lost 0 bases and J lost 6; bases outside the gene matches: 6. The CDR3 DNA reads TGTGCCAGCAGTTACTCTGGCAGGGGGCGCGATGGCTACACCTTC. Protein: CASSYSGRGRDGYTF.

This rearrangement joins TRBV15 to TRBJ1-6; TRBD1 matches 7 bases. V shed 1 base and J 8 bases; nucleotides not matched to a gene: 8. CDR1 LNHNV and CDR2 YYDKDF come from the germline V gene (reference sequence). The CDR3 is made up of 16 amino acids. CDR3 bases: TGTGCCACCAGCAGAGTACAGACAGGGTCTGATTCACCCCTCCACTTT. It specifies CATSRVQTGSDSPLHF.